This T cell receptor (beta chain) was obtained from a study of blood T cell repertoires in COVID-19. Study at large: The United States, Italy and Spain provided the acute and convalescent COVID-19 samples.

Germline lookup yields CDR1 SGHRS and CDR2 YFSETQ. The CDR3 spans 18 residues. V was pared by 4 bases and J by 0 bases, with 14 bases of the junction left unmatched. TCRdb keeps only in-frame clones here, not all; method: immunoSEQ multiplex PCR. The table lists 300,000 to 450,000 clones, more than 85% of them singletons. Source material: peripheral blood. The receptor was isolated from a human donor in a cohort sampled during active COVID-19. This sequence joins TRBV5-1 and TRBJ1-1; 8 bases match TRBD1. For the CDR3, the DNA is TGCGCCAGCAGCCCGGGGAGACAGGGGCGGACTATGAACACTGAAGCTTTCTTT. Translated, it gives CASSPGRQGRTMNTEAFF.